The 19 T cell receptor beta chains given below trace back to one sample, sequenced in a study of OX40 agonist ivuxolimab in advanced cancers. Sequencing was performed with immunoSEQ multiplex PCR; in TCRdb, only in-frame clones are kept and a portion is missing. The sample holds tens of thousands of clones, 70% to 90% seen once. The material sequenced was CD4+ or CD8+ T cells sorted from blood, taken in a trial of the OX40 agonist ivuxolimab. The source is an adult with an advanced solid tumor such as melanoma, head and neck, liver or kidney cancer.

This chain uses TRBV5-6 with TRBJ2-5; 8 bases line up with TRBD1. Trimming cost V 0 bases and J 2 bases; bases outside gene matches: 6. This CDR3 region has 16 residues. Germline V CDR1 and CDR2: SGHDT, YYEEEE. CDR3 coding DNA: TGTGCCAGCAGCTTGGGAGGGACAGGCTATCAAGAGACCCAGTACTTC. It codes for CASSLGGTGYQETQYF.

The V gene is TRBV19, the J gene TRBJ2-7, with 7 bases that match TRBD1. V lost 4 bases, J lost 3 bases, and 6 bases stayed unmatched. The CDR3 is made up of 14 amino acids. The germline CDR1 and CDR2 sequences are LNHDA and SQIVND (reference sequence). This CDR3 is CASSTGDSLYEQYF. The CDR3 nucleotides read TGTGCCAGTAGTACCGGGGACAGCCTCTACGAGCAGTACTTC.

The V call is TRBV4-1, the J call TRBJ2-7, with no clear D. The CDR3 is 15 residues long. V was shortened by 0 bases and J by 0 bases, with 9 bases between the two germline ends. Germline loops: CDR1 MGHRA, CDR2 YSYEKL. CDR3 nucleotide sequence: TGCGCCAGCAGCCAAGAGGGCAGGACCTCCTACGAGCAGTACTTC. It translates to CASSQEGRTSYEQYF.

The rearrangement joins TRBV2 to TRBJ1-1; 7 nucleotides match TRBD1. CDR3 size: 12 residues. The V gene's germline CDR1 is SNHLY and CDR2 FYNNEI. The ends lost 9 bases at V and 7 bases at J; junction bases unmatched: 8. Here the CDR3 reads CASRQGGGEAFF. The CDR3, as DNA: TGTGCCAGTCGACAGGGCGGCGGTGAAGCTTTCTTT.

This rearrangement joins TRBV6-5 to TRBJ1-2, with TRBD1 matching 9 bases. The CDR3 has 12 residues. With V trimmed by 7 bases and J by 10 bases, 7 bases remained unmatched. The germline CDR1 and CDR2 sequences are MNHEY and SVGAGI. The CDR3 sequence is CASKPRDRAYTF. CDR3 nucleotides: TGTGCCAGCAAACCGAGGGACAGGGCCTACACCTTC.

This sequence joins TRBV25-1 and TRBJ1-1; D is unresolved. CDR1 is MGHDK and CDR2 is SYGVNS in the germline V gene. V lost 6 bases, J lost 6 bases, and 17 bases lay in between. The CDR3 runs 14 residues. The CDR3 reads CASRKDSVDPEAFF. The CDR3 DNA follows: TGTGCCAGCAGAAAAGACTCAGTGGATCCTGAAGCTTTCTTT.

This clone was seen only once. DNA of the CDR3: TGTGCCAGCAGTTTATTGGGACTAGCGAATGAGCAGTTCTTC. This sequence encodes CASSLLGLANEQFF. V usage is TRBV27 and J usage is TRBJ2-1, with 10 bases matching TRBD2. After removal of 1 base from V and 7 bases from J, the junction contained 1 base not matched to a gene. Germline loops: CDR1 MNHEY, CDR2 SMNVEV (reference sequence). The CDR3 consists of 14 residues.

CDR3 DNA: TGTGCCAGCAGCGGGAGGCGCAGCCCGCCTAACTATGGCTACACCTTC. Translated, it gives CASSGRRSPPNYGYTF. This chain links TRBV9 with TRBJ1-2, with D uncertain. The germline V and J ends were trimmed by 3 bases and 0 bases, with 15 bases remaining between them. In germline, CDR1 is SGDLS, CDR2 YYNGEE. The CDR3 consists of 16 residues.

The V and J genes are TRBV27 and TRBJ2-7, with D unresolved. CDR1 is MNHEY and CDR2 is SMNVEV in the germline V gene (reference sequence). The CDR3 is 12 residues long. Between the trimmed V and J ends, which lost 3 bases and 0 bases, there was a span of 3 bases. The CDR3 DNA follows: TGTGCCAGCAGTTTTGACTCCTACGAGCAGTACTTC. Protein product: CASSFDSYEQYF.

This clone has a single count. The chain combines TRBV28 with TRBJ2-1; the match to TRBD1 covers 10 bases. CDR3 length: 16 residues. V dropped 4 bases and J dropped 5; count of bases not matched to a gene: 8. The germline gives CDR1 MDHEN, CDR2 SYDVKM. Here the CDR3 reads CASSSEGQGIDNEQFF. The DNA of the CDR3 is TGTGCCAGCAGTTCTGAGGGACAGGGGATCGACAATGAGCAGTTCTTC. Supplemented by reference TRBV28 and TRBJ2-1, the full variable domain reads DVKVTQSSRYLVKRTGEKVFLECVQDMDHENMFWYRQDPGLGLRLIYFSYDVKMKEKGDIPEGYSVSREKKERFSLILESASTNQTSMYLCASSSEGQGIDNEQFFGPGTRLTVL.

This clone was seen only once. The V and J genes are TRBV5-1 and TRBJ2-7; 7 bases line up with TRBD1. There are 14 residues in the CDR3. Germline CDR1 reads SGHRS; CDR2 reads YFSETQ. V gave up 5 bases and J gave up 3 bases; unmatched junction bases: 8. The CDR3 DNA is TGCGCCAGCAGGCAACAGGGGAACCACTACGAGCAGTACTTC. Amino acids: CASRQQGNHYEQYF.

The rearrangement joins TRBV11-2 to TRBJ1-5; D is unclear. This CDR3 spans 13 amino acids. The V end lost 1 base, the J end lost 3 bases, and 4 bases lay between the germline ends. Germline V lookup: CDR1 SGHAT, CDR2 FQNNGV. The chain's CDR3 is CASSLAPNQPQHF. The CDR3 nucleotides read TGTGCCAGCAGCTTAGCGCCCAATCAGCCCCAGCATTTT.

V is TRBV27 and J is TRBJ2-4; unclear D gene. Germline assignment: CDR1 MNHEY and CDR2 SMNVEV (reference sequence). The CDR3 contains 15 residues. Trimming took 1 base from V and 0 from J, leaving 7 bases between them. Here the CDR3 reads CASSLYDGAKNIQYF. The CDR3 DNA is TGTGCCAGCAGTTTATATGACGGAGCCAAAAACATTCAGTACTTC.

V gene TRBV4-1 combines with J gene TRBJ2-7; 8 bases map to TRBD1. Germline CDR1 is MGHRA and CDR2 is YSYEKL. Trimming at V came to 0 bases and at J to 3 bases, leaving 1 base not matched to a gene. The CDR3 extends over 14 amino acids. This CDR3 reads CASSQETGGYEQYF. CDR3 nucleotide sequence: TGCGCCAGCAGCCAAGAAACAGGGGGCTACGAGCAGTACTTC.

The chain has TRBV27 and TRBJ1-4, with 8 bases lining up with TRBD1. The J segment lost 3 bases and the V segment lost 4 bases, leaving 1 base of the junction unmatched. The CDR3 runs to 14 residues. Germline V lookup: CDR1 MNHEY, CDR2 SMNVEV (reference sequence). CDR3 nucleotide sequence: TGTGCCAGCAGTTCGACAGGGGCTAATGAAAAACTGTTTTTT. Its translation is CASSSTGANEKLFF.

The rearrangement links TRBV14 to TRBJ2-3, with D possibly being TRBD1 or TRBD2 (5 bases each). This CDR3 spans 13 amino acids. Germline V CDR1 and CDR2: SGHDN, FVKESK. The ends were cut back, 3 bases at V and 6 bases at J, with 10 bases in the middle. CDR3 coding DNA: TGTGCCAGCAGCCAGTTGGGGGACGATACGCAGTATTTT. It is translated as CASSQLGDDTQYF.

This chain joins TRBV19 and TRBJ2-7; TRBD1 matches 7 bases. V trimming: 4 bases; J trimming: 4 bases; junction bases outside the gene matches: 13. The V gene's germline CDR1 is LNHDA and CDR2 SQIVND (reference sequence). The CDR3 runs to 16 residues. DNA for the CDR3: TGTGCCAGTAGTACCGCGGACAGGTCCCCTCTATACGAGCAGTACTTC. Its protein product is CASSTADRSPLYEQYF.

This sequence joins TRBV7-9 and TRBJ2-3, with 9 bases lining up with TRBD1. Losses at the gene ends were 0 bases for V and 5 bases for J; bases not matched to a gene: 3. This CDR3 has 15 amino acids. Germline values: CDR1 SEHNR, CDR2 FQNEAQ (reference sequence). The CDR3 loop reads CASSLAQGAKDTQYF. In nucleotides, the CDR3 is TGTGCCAGCAGCTTAGCACAGGGGGCTAAAGATACGCAGTATTTT.

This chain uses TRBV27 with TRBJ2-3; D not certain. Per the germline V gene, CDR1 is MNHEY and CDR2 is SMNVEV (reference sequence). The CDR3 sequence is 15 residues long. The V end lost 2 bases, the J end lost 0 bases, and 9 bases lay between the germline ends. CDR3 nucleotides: TGTGCCAGCAGTTTACAGGTTTCTAGCACAGATACGCAGTATTTT. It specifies CASSLQVSSTDTQYF.